This T cell receptor beta chain was profiled in a study of cytomegalovirus exposure and HLA in healthy donors. On this clone: Antigen specificity is unknown.

Overall study results and limits: Rarity marked most TCR sequences, yet some public TCRs occurred in many donors. Using the classifier, cytomegalovirus status was reportedly diagnosed with high specificity and sensitivity.

Separation from the roughly 680-subject first cohort characterized the roughly 110-subject validation cohort, to which the donors belonged. CDR3 length: 15 amino acids. CDR1 and CDR2 from the germline V gene are SEHNR and FQNEAQ (reference sequence). Trimming removed 0 bases from V and 8 bases from J, with 16 bases in between. Only in-frame clones appear in the TCRdb table, and some are missing; sequencing was by immunoSEQ multiplex PCR. The sample carries some 130,000 clones, roughly nine tenths recorded once. The specimen sequenced was PBMCs. The clonotype comes from a woman aged 18-29 years in good health and CMV-seronegative. This sequence joins TRBV7-9 and TRBJ1-1; no clear D gene. The CDR3 DNA is TGTGCCAGCAGCTTAGCGCGTCTATCATCGGGGGAAGCTTTCTTT. This sequence encodes CASSLARLSSGEAFF.